This T cell receptor beta chain was retrieved from a study of T cells in Graves' hyperthyroidism and ophthalmopathy. Findings and caveats of the study: Most expanded thyroid clonotypes above 0.001 also appeared in blood.

The authors obtained PBMCs from roughly 9.7 ml of fresh peripheral blood. The TCR beta CDR3 regions underwent amplification using RNA transcripts as the source. During a first-round RT-PCR of the TCR CDR3, the HTBI primer set was used. TCRdb ran MiXCR on the multiplex PCR reads and lists one entry per CDR3 protein. The top ten hold approximately 31% of the sample, which has around 760,000 distinct CDR3 sequences, approximately 36% seen once. This CDR3 comprises 14 residues. V was shortened by 5 bases and J by 1 base, with 11 bases between the two germline ends. The germline gives CDR1 SEHNR, CDR2 FQNEAQ (reference sequence). There are many counts of this clonotype. Its antigen remains unknown.

This TCR was sampled from a woman between 40 and 50 years old with Graves' hyperthyroidism. The sequenced sample consisted of blood. The chain uses TRBV7-9 and TRBJ1-1; D call uncertain. The CDR3 nucleotides are TGTGCCAGCAGCCTCACTCATAGGAACACTGAAGCTTTCTTT. This sequence encodes CASSLTHRNTEAFF.